A single sample is the source of the 30 T cell receptor beta chains below, sequenced in a study of vaccination and CD4 T cells after COVID-19. The treatment here: roughly ten-day PBMC culture with coronavirus spike peptide pools or control peptides (ViraFEST assay). CD4+ T cells that had been cultured provided DNA sequenced with the Oncomine TCR Beta short-read assay. TCRdb redid the calling of the PCR reads with MiXCR, one entry per CDR3 protein. The data hold around 19,000 distinct CDR3 sequences, with about 61% observed a single time. Their target antigens are unknown. The material sequenced was CD4+ T cells from blood, cultured in vitro. The receptors shown here come from a human donor who had recovered from COVID-19.

The chain has TRBV19 and TRBJ1-5, with TRBD1 matching over 7 bases. CDR1 is LNHDA, CDR2 SQIVND, per germline (reference sequence). The CDR3 sequence is 16 residues long. Trimming cost V 3 bases and J 4 bases; bases outside gene matches: 9. DNA for the CDR3: TGTGCCAGTAGTATTGGTTGGGGGGACAGAAATCAGCCCCAGCATTTT. It is translated as CASSIGWGDRNQPQHF.

The genes are TRBV4-2 and TRBJ2-5; perhaps D is TRBD1 or TRBD2 (5 bases each). Trimming left V 4 bases short and J 6 bases short, with 18 bases between. CDR3 size: 15 residues. In germline, CDR1 is LGHNA, CDR2 YNFKEQ. CDR3 loop: CASSLESSGGKTQYF. The CDR3 DNA sequence: TGTGCCAGCAGCCTCGAATCAAGTGGGGGTAAGACCCAGTACTTC.

The rearrangement links TRBV28 to TRBJ2-7; 9 bases are shared with TRBD2. V lost 2 bases and J lost 4; bases outside the gene matches: 6. Per the germline V gene, CDR1 is MDHEN and CDR2 is SYDVKM. CDR3 length: 15 amino acids. The CDR3 nucleotides are TGTGCCAGCAGTTTAGCGGGAGGGCCTCAGTACGAGCAGTACTTC. Residues: CASSLAGGPQYEQYF.

This clonotype was counted once. V gene TRBV5-1 combines with J gene TRBJ1-2; D is uncertain. V was pared by 2 bases and J by 4 bases, with 12 bases between. The CDR3 is 14 amino acids. Per the germline V gene, CDR1 is SGHRS and CDR2 is YFSETQ. CDR3 sequence reads: CASSLGWDGYGYTF. CDR3 nucleotide sequence: TGCGCCAGCAGCTTAGGGTGGGATGGCTATGGCTACACCTTC.

The V call is TRBV2, the J call TRBJ1-3, with D hard to call. CDR3 length equals 13 residues. CDR1 SNHLY and CDR2 FYNNEI come from the germline V gene. V was pared by 6 bases and J by 2 bases, with 8 bases between. The chain's CDR3 is CASRQWTGNTIYF. In nucleotides, the CDR3 is TGTGCCAGCAGACAGTGGACTGGAAACACCATATATTTT.

CDR3 loop: CSAQGGAAEKLFF. The CDR3 nucleotides read TGCAGTGCTCAGGGGGGGGCGGCTGAAAAACTGTTTTTT. The genes are TRBV20-1 and TRBJ1-4, with 7 bases lining up with TRBD1. The CDR3 length is 13 residues. Germline V gene data show CDR1 as DFQATT and CDR2 as SNEGSKA (reference sequence). The V gene end was trimmed by 5 bases and the J gene end by 7 bases; junction bases not matched to a gene: 7.

The CDR3 bases are TGTGCCAGCAGTAAGGGGGGCGTTACGCAGTATTTT. Residues: CASSKGGVTQYF. The genes are TRBV25-1 and TRBJ2-3, with D perhaps matching TRBD1 or TRBD2 (6 bases each). This CDR3 region has 12 residues. Germline V gene sequence: CDR1 MGHDK, CDR2 SYGVNS. Trimming shortened V by 5 bases and J by 8 bases, and 11 bases separated the two germline ends.

The chain has TRBV7-2 and TRBJ2-7; a weak D match, TRBD2 (6 bases). The V end lost 0 bases, the J end lost 4 bases, and 10 bases lay between the germline ends. The CDR3 loop spans 14 amino acids. Germline V gives CDR1 SGHTA, CDR2 FQGNSA. CDR3 in DNA: TGTGCCAGCAGCTTAGCTAGCGGAGAATACGAGCAGTACTTC. Translated, it gives CASSLASGEYEQYF.

The chain recombines TRBV20-1 with TRBJ1-2; D gene ambiguous. CDR3 length: 18 residues. The V and J ends lost 0 bases and 8 bases respectively, with 28 bases between them. The germline gives CDR1 DFQATT, CDR2 SNEGSKA (reference sequence). The CDR3 DNA sequence: TGCAGTGCTAGAGACCCCCTCGTCGAGAAGTCGGGATGGAACGGCTACACCTTC. Translation gives CSARDPLVEKSGWNGYTF.

This clonotype occurred a few times. The chain links TRBV12-3 or TRBV12-4 to TRBJ2-5; D is perhaps TRBD1 or TRBD2 (5 bases each). The CDR3 sequence is 14 residues long. V dropped 0 bases and J dropped 2 bases, with 7 bases sitting between them. The CDR3 DNA sequence: TGTGCCAGCAGTTTAGCGGGGGATCAAGAGACCCAGTACTTC. It encodes CASSLAGDQETQYF.

The chain employs TRBV2 and TRBJ1-6; 7 nucleotides agree with TRBD1. This CDR3 spans 14 amino acids. V dropped 4 bases and J dropped 10; count of bases not matched to a gene: 7. Per the germline V gene, CDR1 is SNHLY and CDR2 is FYNNEI. The CDR3 DNA reads TGTGCCAGCAGTGGGGCAGGGGGAGACTCACCCCTCCACTTT. Its translation is CASSGAGGDSPLHF. The whole variable domain, filled in from reference TRBV2 and TRBJ1-6, reads EPEVTQTPSHQVTQMGQEVILRCVPISNHLYFYWYRQILGQKVEFLVSFYNNEISEKSEIFDDQFSVERPDGSNFTLKIRSTKLEDSAMYFCASSGAGGDSPLHFGNGTRLTVT.

The J gene is TRBJ2-6, the V gene TRBV4-1, with 7 positions matching TRBD1. The germline V gene has CDR1 MGHRA and CDR2 YSYEKL. The CDR3 spans 15 residues. V dropped 2 bases and J dropped 7; count of bases not matched to a gene: 5. This CDR3 reads CASSQYRGSANVLTF. The CDR3, as DNA: TGCGCCAGCAGCCAATACAGGGGTTCTGCCAACGTCCTGACTTTC.

The gene calls are TRBV15 and TRBJ2-1, with D unresolved. This CDR3 spans 14 amino acids. The germline CDR1 and CDR2 sequences are LNHNV and YYDKDF (reference sequence). Between the trimmed V and J ends, which lost 2 bases and 9 bases, there was a span of 14 bases. CDR3 sequence reads: CATSRQQLGSEQFF. Written as DNA, the CDR3 is TGTGCCACCAGCAGACAACAACTGGGTAGTGAGCAGTTCTTC. Complete variable domain (other parts from reference TRBV15 and TRBJ2-1): DAMVIQNPRYQVTQFGKPVTLSCSQTLNHNVMYWYQQKSSQAPKLLFHYYDKDFNNEADTPDNFQSRRPNTSFCFLDIRSPGLGDTAMYLCATSRQQLGSEQFFGPGTRLTVL.

This chain uses TRBV7-2 with TRBJ2-1; 10 bases are shared with TRBD2. Germline V gives CDR1 SGHTA, CDR2 FQGNSA. This CDR3 has 15 amino acids. Trimming removed 2 bases from V and 9 bases from J; junction bases left unmatched: 7. The CDR3 sequence is CASSLSSGSPAEQFF. CDR3 sequence (DNA): TGTGCCAGCAGCTTATCTAGCGGGAGCCCGGCTGAGCAGTTCTTC.

The rearrangement links TRBV6-2 or TRBV6-3 to TRBJ2-5; perhaps TRBD2 as D (5 bases). The ends were cut back, 2 bases at V and 3 bases at J, with 7 bases in the middle. The CDR3 is 13 amino acids. CDR1 and CDR2 from the germline V gene are MNHEY and SVGEGT. The CDR3 sequence is CASSYPGKETQYF. The CDR3 DNA is TGTGCCAGCAGTTACCCCGGGAAAGAGACCCAGTACTTC.

This chain connects TRBV7-2 to TRBJ1-5; no reliable D call. The CDR3 loop spans 14 amino acids. Deletions cut 5 bases from V and 8 bases from J, with 16 bases between. Looked up from germline, CDR1 is SGHTA and CDR2 is FQGNSA. CDR3 in amino acids: CASSPGLGAEPQHF. The CDR3 region has the DNA TGTGCCAGCAGCCCTGGACTGGGCGCGGAGCCCCAGCATTTT. The full variable domain, its missing parts supplied by reference TRBV7-2 and TRBJ1-5, is GAGVSQSPSNKVTEKGKDVELRCDPISGHTALYWYRQSLGQGLEFLIYFQGNSAPDKSGLPSDRFSAERTGGSVSTLTIQRTQQEDSAVYLCASSPGLGAEPQHFGDGTRLSIL.

The chain combines TRBV6-4 with TRBJ1-5; TRBD1 might be the D (5 bases). CDR1 and CDR2 from the germline V gene are MRHNA and SNTAGT. CDR3 size: 16 residues. The V and J ends lost 5 bases and 2 bases respectively, with 16 bases between them. Here the CDR3 DNA reads TGTGCCAGCAGTTCCCCTGGGGGGTGGGGCAATCAGCCCCAGCATTTT. This gives the protein CASSSPGGWGNQPQHF.

The chain recombines TRBV20-1 with TRBJ1-2, with 8 nucleotides matching TRBD1. Trimming at V came to 5 bases and at J to 4 bases, leaving 9 bases not matched to a gene. Germline CDR1 DFQATT, CDR2 SNEGSKA (reference sequence). CDR3 length: 14 amino acids. The CDR3 DNA follows: TGCAGTGCTGGCGACAGGGGTATAAGCTATGGCTACACCTTC. Protein: CSAGDRGISYGYTF.

This clonotype was seen a handful of times. V usage is TRBV20-1 and J usage is TRBJ2-4; no definite D call. Germline CDR1 DFQATT, CDR2 SNEGSKA (reference sequence). V lost 6 bases, J lost 0 bases, and 9 bases lay in between. The CDR3 sequence is 13 residues long. For the CDR3, the DNA is TGCAGTGCGCTCGACGTAGCCAAAAACATTCAGTACTTC. Its protein product is CSALDVAKNIQYF.

The chain carries TRBV20-1 and TRBJ1-2, with TRBD1 as a possible D gene (6 bases). V was trimmed by 3 bases and J by 8 bases, leaving 19 bases between them. CDR3 length: 14 residues. Germline assignment: CDR1 DFQATT and CDR2 SNEGSKA (reference sequence). The CDR3 spells CSASGWGPTPGYTF. The CDR3, as DNA: TGCAGTGCTAGTGGGTGGGGGCCGACACCAGGCTACACCTTC.

The rearrangement joins TRBV6-5 to TRBJ1-3; D may be TRBD1 (5 bases). Deletions cut 0 bases from V and 2 bases from J, with 8 bases between. The CDR3 is 15 amino acids. Germline V gene data show CDR1 as MNHEY and CDR2 as SVGAGI. The CDR3 nucleotides read TGTGCCAGCAGTTACTCGGGGGTCGCTGGAAACACCATATATTTT. Its translation: CASSYSGVAGNTIYF.

The chain uses TRBV25-1 and TRBJ1-1, with D hard to call. The CDR3 has 12 amino acids. CDR1 and CDR2 from the germline V gene are MGHDK and SYGVNS. The ends were cut back, 4 bases at V and 5 bases at J, with 8 bases in the middle. CDR3 protein: CASSVWNTEAFF. The CDR3 DNA is TGTGCCAGCAGTGTATGGAATACTGAAGCTTTCTTT.

There are a few counts of this clonotype. The V call is TRBV19, the J call TRBJ2-3, with a possible D match to TRBD2 (5 bases). The CDR3 consists of 14 residues. Germline V gives CDR1 LNHDA, CDR2 SQIVND (reference sequence). The V and J ends lost 1 base and 4 bases respectively, with 9 bases between them. This CDR3 is CASSIAGRADTQYF. DNA of the CDR3: TGTGCCAGTAGTATAGCTGGGCGGGCAGATACGCAGTATTTT.

This chain joins TRBV10-3 and TRBJ2-5; D gene uncertain. The CDR3 sequence is 12 residues long. Germline values: CDR1 ENHRY, CDR2 SYGVKD. V was clipped by 2 bases and J by 2 bases, with 3 bases between them. The CDR3 DNA follows: TGTGCCATCAGTGAGGAACAAGAGACCCAGTACTTC. Its translation is CAISEEQETQYF.

V is TRBV7-9 and J is TRBJ2-2; no firm D call. Per germline, CDR1 SEHNR and CDR2 FQNEAQ (reference sequence). Trimming stripped 1 base from V and 5 bases from J, with 11 bases between. The CDR3 consists of 15 residues. The DNA of the CDR3 is TGTGCCAGCAGCTTAGGCGGAATTCGGACCGGGGAGCTGTTTTTT. Its translation: CASSLGGIRTGELFF. Based on the CDR3 plus reference TRBV7-9 and TRBJ2-2, the full variable domain is DTGVSQNPRHKITKRGQNVTFRCDPISEHNRLYWYRQTLGQGPEFLTYFQNEAQLEKSRLLSDRFSAERPKGSFSTLEIQRTEQGDSAMYLCASSLGGIRTGELFFGEGSRLTVL.

The chain is built from TRBV20-1 and TRBJ2-2; D is unclear. CDR1 is DFQATT and CDR2 is SNEGSKA in the germline V gene (reference sequence). V lost 1 base, J lost 3 bases, and 6 bases lay in between. This CDR3 comprises 13 residues. CDR3 DNA sequence: TGCAGTGCTAGAGGTTGGCACACCGGGGAGCTGTTTTTT. This sequence encodes CSARGWHTGELFF.

The chain is built from TRBV11-3 and TRBJ2-7, with 10 bases aligning to TRBD1. CDR3 length: 15 residues. The germline V gene encodes CDR1 SGHNT and CDR2 YENEEA. The V gene end was trimmed by 5 bases and the J gene end by 7 bases; junction bases not matched to a gene: 11. The CDR3 loop is CASSQHYRDRGEQYF. CDR3 bases: TGTGCCAGCAGCCAACACTACCGGGACAGGGGTGAGCAGTACTTC.

This clonotype was counted a few times. This sequence joins TRBV7-9 and TRBJ1-6; D is possibly TRBD1 (6 bases). The CDR3 is 14 amino acids. CDR1 is SEHNR, CDR2 FQNEAQ, per germline (reference sequence). Deletions cut 4 bases from V and 4 bases from J, with 8 bases between. The CDR3 DNA follows: TGTGCCAGCAGCTCAGGACAGTATAATTCACCCCTCCACTTT. Its translation: CASSSGQYNSPLHF. Using reference TRBV7-9 and TRBJ1-6 for the parts outside the CDR3, the full variable domain is DTGVSQNPRHKITKRGQNVTFRCDPISEHNRLYWYRQTLGQGPEFLTYFQNEAQLEKSRLLSDRFSAERPKGSFSTLEIQRTEQGDSAMYLCASSSGQYNSPLHFGNGTRLTVT.

This clonotype has a handful of counts. The chain recombines TRBV20-1 with TRBJ2-5; TRBD2 agrees at 7 bases. With V trimmed by 0 bases and J by 3 bases, 13 bases remained unmatched. CDR3 size: 17 residues. Germline V gene sequence: CDR1 DFQATT, CDR2 SNEGSKA (reference sequence). CDR3: CSARDWTGRGTEETQYF. The CDR3 nucleotides are TGCAGTGCTAGAGATTGGACGGGGCGGGGGACCGAAGAGACCCAGTACTTC.

The rearrangement uses TRBV4-2 and TRBJ2-3; perhaps TRBD2 as D (6 bases). V was cut by 5 bases and J by 7 bases, with 13 bases left in between. Germline V lookup: CDR1 LGHNA, CDR2 YNFKEQ. The CDR3 length is 13 residues. CDR3 sequence reads: CASSGRGTNTQYF. CDR3 coding DNA: TGTGCCAGCAGCGGTCGGGGGACGAATACGCAGTATTTT.